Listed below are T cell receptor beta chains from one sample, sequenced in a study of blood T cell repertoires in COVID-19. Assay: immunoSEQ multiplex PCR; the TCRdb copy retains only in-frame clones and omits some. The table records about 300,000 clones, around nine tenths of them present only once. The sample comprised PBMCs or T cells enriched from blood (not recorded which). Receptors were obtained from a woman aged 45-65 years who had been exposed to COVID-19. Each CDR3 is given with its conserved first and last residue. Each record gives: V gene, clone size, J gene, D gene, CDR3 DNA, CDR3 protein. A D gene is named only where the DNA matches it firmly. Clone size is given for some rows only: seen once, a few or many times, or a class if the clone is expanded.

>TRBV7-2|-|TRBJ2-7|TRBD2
TGTGCCAGCAGCTTAGTTGGGACTAGCGGGGCCGAGCAGTACTTC
CASSLVGTSGAEQYF
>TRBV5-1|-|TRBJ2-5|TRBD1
TGCGCCAGCAGCTTGGAGGGGACAGGGTTACTCCAAGAGACCCAGTACTTC
CASSLEGTGLLQETQYF
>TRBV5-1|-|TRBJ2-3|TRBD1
TGCGCCAGCAGCCCCAGACAGGGTGCAGATACGCAGTATTTT
CASSPRQGADTQYF
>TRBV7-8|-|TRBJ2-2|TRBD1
TGTGCCAGCAGCTTAAGACAGGGTGGGACCACCGGGGAGCTGTTTTTT
CASSLRQGGTTGELFF
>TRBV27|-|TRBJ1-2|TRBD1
TGTGCCAGCAGGACAGGGGGCGCGGGTAACTATGGCTACACCTTC
CASRTGGAGNYGYTF
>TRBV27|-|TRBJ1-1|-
TGTGCCAGCAGCCCTAGGAAGTTGACTGAAGCTTTCTTT
CASSPRKLTEAFF
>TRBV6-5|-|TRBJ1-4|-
TGTGCCAGCAGAAGTCGAGTTAATGAAAAACTGTTTTTT
CASRSRVNEKLFF
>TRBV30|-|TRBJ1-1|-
TGTGCCTGGAGTGTTTACGGGTTAGCTGAAGCTTTCTTT
CAWSVYGLAEAFF
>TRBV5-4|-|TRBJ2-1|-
TGTGCCAGCAGCTTGGCCGGCGGGCGCATTGAGCAGTTCTTC
CASSLAGGRIEQFF
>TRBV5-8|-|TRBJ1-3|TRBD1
TGTGCCAGCACCTGGGACAGTTCCTTCTCTGGAAACACCATATATTTT
CASTWDSSFSGNTIYF
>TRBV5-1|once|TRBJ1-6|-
TGCGCCAGCAGCTCCTCTGGCCAGGGGTTGAATTCACCCCTCCACTTT
CASSSSGQGLNSPLHF
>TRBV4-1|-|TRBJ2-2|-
TGCGCCAGCAGCCAAGAGGGACACTCGATCGGGGAGCTGTTTTTT
CASSQEGHSIGELFF
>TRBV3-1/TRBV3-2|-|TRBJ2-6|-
TGTGCAGACCGGGACACCAACTCTGGGGCCAACGTCCTGACTTTC
CADRDTNSGANVLTF
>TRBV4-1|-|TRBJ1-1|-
TGCGCCAGCAGCCAAAGACAATTGAACACTGAAGCTTTCTTT
CASSQRQLNTEAFF
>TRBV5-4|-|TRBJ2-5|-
TGTGCCAGCAGCTTGGTAGGGGTTCAGACCCAGTACTTC
CASSLVGVQTQYF
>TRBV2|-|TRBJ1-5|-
TGTGCCAGCAGAGAAACAGGTTCGGTTGCTCAGCCCCAGCATTTT
CASRETGSVAQPQHF
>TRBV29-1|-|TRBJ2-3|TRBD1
TGCAGCGTTGAGTGGGGTAGGGGGACAGGAGGTACAGATACGCAGTATTTT
CSVEWGRGTGGTDTQYF
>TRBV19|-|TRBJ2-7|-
TGTGCCAGTAGTATATCCGGGGGACGCGAGCAGTACTTC
CASSISGGREQYF
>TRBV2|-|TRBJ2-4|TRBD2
TGTGCCAGCAGTGAAACTAGCGGGAACATTCAGTACTTC
CASSETSGNIQYF
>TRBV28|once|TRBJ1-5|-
TGTGCCAGCAGACTTTTCCGCAATCAGCCCCAGCATTTT
CASRLFRNQPQHF
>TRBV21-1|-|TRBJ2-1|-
TGTGCCAGCAGCAGAATCGTACCTAGCGGGTGCAATGAGCAGTTCTTC
CASSRIVPSGCNEQFF
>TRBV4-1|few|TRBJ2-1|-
TGCGCCAGCAGCCAGTTGGGGGCGAGGGATGAGCAGTTCTTC
CASSQLGARDEQFF
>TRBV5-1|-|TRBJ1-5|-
TGCGCCAGCAGCTTGGATGGGGGGAACAATCAGCCCCAGCATTTT
CASSLDGGNNQPQHF
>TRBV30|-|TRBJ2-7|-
TGTGCCTGGATTAATAGCGGACATACGAAGCAGTACTTC
CAWINSGHTKQYF
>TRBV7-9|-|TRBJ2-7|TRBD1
TGTGCCAGCAGCTTAAGACAGGGGGGATACTACGAGCAGTACTTC
CASSLRQGGYYEQYF
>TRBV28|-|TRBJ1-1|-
TGTGCCAGCAATACAGGGACTACGAACACTGAAGCTTTCTTT
CASNTGTTNTEAFF
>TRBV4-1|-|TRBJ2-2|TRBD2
TGCGCCAGCAGCCAAGATCCCCTAGCGGGGAAATGGGCCGGGGAGCTGTTTTTT
CASSQDPLAGKWAGELFF
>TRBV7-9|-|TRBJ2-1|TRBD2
TGTGCCAGCAGCCCGGGACTAGCGTTGGGTGAGCAGTTCTTC
CASSPGLALGEQFF
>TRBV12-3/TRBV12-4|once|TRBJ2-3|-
TGTGCCAGCAGTTTAGTTTTGTCGGATACGCAGTATTTT
CASSLVLSDTQYF
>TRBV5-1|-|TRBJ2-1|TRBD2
TGCGCCAGCCTAGCGGGGGGGCCCTACAATGAGCAGTTCTTC
CASLAGGPYNEQFF
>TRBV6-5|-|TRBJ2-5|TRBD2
TGTGCCAGCAGAGCTGAAGCGGGGTGGACGGAGACCCAGTACTTC
CASRAEAGWTETQYF
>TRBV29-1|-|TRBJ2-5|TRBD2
TGCAGCGTTGCACGACTAGCGGGGGGGGAGACCCAGTACTTC
CSVARLAGGETQYF
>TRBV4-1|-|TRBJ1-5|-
TGCGCCAGCAGCCAAGCCACAGCTGGACAGCCCCAGCATTTT
CASSQATAGQPQHF
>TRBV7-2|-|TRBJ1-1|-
TGTGCCAGCAGCTTAGTGGCGCTGGATGGGGGGGTGGGGACTGAAGCTTTCTTT
CASSLVALDGGVGTEAFF
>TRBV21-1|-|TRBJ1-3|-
TGTGCCAGCAGCAAAGTATTTGGTGGACCCACCAGGGGCACAAACACCATATATTTT
CASSKVFGGPTRGTNTIYF
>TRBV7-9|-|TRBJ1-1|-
TGTGCCAGCAGCTTCCCCCCGGGACAAGGGGGCACTGAAGCTTTCTTT
CASSFPPGQGGTEAFF
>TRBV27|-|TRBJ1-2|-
TGTGCCAGCAGTTTATCGTGGGACACTTTAGGGGGCTACACCTTC
CASSLSWDTLGGYTF
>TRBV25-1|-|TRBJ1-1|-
TGTGCTAGCAGTGGTCTTCAACCTGGCAACACTGAAGCTTTCTTT
CASSGLQPGNTEAFF
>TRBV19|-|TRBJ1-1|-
TGTGCCAGTAGTAGAGACGTAATGAACACTGAAGCTTTCTTT
CASSRDVMNTEAFF
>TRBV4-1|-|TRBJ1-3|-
TGCGCCAGCAGCCAAGGCTTCGGGGGGCCCTCTGGAAACACCATATATTTT
CASSQGFGGPSGNTIYF
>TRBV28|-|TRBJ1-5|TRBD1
TGTGCCACCCACCCCACCGGACAGGGAGGCGGGCAGCCCCAGCATTTT
CATHPTGQGGGQPQHF
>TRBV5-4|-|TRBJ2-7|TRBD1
TGTGCCAGCAGCCCCGGGACAGGGGGCTACGAGCAGTACTTC
CASSPGTGGYEQYF
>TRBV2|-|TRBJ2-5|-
TGTGCCAGCAGCTGGGGGGGGCCAGAGACCCAGTACTTC
CASSWGGPETQYF
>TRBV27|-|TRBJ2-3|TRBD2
TGTGCCAGCAGTTTCGCTAGCGGGGCTAAAGATACGCAGTATTTT
CASSFASGAKDTQYF
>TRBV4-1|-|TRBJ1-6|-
TGCGCCAGCAGCCCCTCGCGGGGCGACTCCTATAATTCACCCCTCCACTTT
CASSPSRGDSYNSPLHF
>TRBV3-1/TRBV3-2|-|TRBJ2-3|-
TGTGCCAGCAGCCAAGGACCCAGGTCTACAGATACGCAGTATTTT
CASSQGPRSTDTQYF
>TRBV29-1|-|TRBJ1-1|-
TGCAGCCCCGTGGTAGTATTTGAAGCTTTCTTT
CSPVVVFEAFF
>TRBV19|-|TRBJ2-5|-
TGTGCCAGTAGTTATAGTCAAGAGACCCAGTACTTC
CASSYSQETQYF
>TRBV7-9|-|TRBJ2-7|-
TGTGCCAGCAGCTCCGGGCGGAGTGACGGGAATTCCTACGAGCAGTACTTC
CASSSGRSDGNSYEQYF
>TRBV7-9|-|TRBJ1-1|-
TGTGCCAGCAGCTTTCACGGGGACACTGAAGCTTTCTTT
CASSFHGDTEAFF
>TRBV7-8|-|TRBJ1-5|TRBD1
TGTGCCAGCAGCTTAGGGACAGGGGGCAATCAGCCCCAGCATTTT
CASSLGTGGNQPQHF
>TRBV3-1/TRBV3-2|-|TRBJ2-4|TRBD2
TGTGCCAGCAGACAAAGCGGGGAGGGCCCCAAAAACATTCAGTACTTC
CASRQSGEGPKNIQYF
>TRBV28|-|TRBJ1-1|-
TGTGCCAGCAGACCGGGACACGACACTGAAGCTTTCTTT
CASRPGHDTEAFF
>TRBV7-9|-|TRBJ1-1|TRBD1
TGTGCCAGCAGCTTACGCGGAGGGGGCTTATCGGACACTGAAGCTTTCTTT
CASSLRGGGLSDTEAFF
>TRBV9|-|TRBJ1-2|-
TGTGCCAGCAGCGTAGAGTCAGTCGATAACTATGGCTACACCTTC
CASSVESVDNYGYTF
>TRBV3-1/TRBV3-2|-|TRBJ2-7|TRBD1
TGTGCCAGCAGCCAGTGGGACAGCCTGGGAGAGCAGTACTTC
CASSQWDSLGEQYF
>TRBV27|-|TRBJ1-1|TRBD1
TGTGCCAGCAGACGACAGGGGGACACTGAAGCTTTCTTT
CASRRQGDTEAFF
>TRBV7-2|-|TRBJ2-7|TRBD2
TGTGCCAGTACCCTAGCGGGGGGGCCCTACGAGCAGTACTTC
CASTLAGGPYEQYF
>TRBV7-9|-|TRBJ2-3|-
TGTGCCAGCAGCTCGAGCCAAACAGATACGCAGTATTTT
CASSSSQTDTQYF